This T cell receptor (beta chain) stems from a study of blood T cell repertoires in COVID-19. The CDR3 is 15 residues long. Trimming removed 0 bases from V and 8 bases from J, with 15 bases in between. Germline V gene lookup returns CDR1 LNHNV and CDR2 YYDKDF (reference sequence). Generated by immunoSEQ multiplex PCR, the TCRdb table keeps only in-frame clones and is missing some. This table holds approximately 210,000 clones, approximately 80% found once. The receptor was isolated from a woman aged 55-70 years who had recovered from COVID-19. The chain combines TRBV15 with TRBJ2-3; possible D gene TRBD2, 5 bases. The sequenced sample consisted of PBMCs or T cells enriched from blood (not recorded which). Here the CDR3 DNA reads TGTGCCACCAGCAGAGATCGGGGAGCGGAGGCTACGCAGTATTTT. This codes for CATSRDRGAEATQYF.